Here is one T cell receptor (beta chain) with its context. The entry originates in a study of OX40 agonist ivuxolimab in advanced cancers. Study as a whole: Patients assigned to dose escalation were diagnosed with hepatocellular carcinoma, melanoma, renal cell or head and neck cancer. Among those treated, three patients had partial responses, one with hepatocellular carcinoma and two with cutaneous melanoma.

Assay: immunoSEQ multiplex PCR; the TCRdb copy retains only in-frame clones and omits some. The sample carries about 45,000 clones, 86% recorded once. The V end was cut by 0 bases, the J end by 7 bases, with 6 bases between. Germline CDR1 MNHEY, CDR2 SMNVEV (reference sequence). The CDR3 is 13 amino acids. The receptor was derived from an adult with an advanced solid tumor such as melanoma, head and neck, liver or kidney cancer. The chain carries TRBV27 and TRBJ2-2; D uncertain. This specimen consisted of CD4+ or CD8+ T cells sorted from blood, obtained in a trial of the OX40 agonist ivuxolimab. Written as DNA, the CDR3 is TGTGCCAGCAGTTTATCGGTGGGCGGGGAGCTGTTTTTT. This translates into CASSLSVGGELFF.